These 23 T cell receptor beta chains were sequenced from one sample in a study of blood T cell repertoires in COVID-19 (dated by TCRdb to 2020 to 2022). The protocol used for the library was the immunoSEQ multiplex PCR assay. This is the immuneACCESS table as TCRdb keeps it, with only in-frame sequences that have V and J called. A part of the clones is gone; compared with another copy, unresolved V genes explain less than half, and the rest is unexplained. The sample table holds about 190,000 clones, of which 65% to 85% were seen once. Jointly, the top ten make up roughly 5% of the sample. Sequencing input: peripheral blood. These TCRs come from a woman younger than 45 with acute or convalescent COVID-19.

The J gene is TRBJ2-3, the V gene TRBV19; 8 bases are a match to TRBD2. The CDR3 sequence is 16 residues long. Unmatched junction bases numbered 15, after V lost 7 bases and J lost 6 bases. From germline, CDR1 is LNHDA and CDR2 SQIVND (reference sequence). The CDR3: CASTPAGERWTDTQYF. In DNA form, the CDR3 reads TGTGCCAGTACCCCAGCGGGAGAAAGATGGACGGATACGCAGTATTTT.

This clone appeared a single time. The rearrangement joins TRBV24-1 to TRBJ1-1, with D unresolved. The CDR3 extends over 13 amino acids. V was cut by 4 bases and J by 5 bases, with 10 bases left in between. Germline V lookup: CDR1 KGHDR, CDR2 SFDVKD. The CDR3 reads CATSDPGRTEAFF. The DNA of the CDR3 is TGTGCCACCAGTGACCCCGGGAGGACTGAAGCTTTCTTT.

The chain joins TRBV9 to TRBJ2-7; 7 bases map to TRBD1. J lost 4 bases, V lost 5 bases, and 9 bases had no gene match. This CDR3 has 14 amino acids. Germline CDR1 is SGDLS and CDR2 is YYNGEE. The chain's CDR3 is CASSFGTVGYEQYF. CDR3 DNA sequence: TGTGCCAGCAGTTTTGGGACAGTGGGGTACGAGCAGTACTTC. The whole variable domain, filled in from reference TRBV9 and TRBJ2-7, reads DSGVTQTPKHLITATGQRVTLRCSPRSGDLSVYWYQQSLDQGLQFLIQYYNGEERAKGNILERFSAQQFPDLHSELNLSSLELGDSALYFCASSFGTVGYEQYFGPGTRLTVT.

J is TRBJ1-4 and V is TRBV14; 7 positions agree with TRBD1. Germline V gives CDR1 SGHDN, CDR2 FVKESK. Losses at the gene ends were 3 bases for V and 7 bases for J; bases not matched to a gene: 8. CDR3 length equals 15 residues. CDR3 nucleotides: TGTGCCAGCAGCCACTCACAGGGGTTGGGTGAAAAACTGTTTTTT. This sequence encodes CASSHSQGLGEKLFF.

The rearrangement joins TRBV7-2 to TRBJ2-2; weak D call: TRBD2 (6 bases). The V end was cut by 2 bases, the J end by 1 base, with 11 bases between. The CDR3 covers 16 residues. Germline CDR1 is SGHTA and CDR2 is FQGNSA. The DNA of the CDR3 is TGTGCCAGCAGCTTATGGAGGGGCTTGAACACCGGGGAGCTGTTTTTT. Its translation is CASSLWRGLNTGELFF.

V usage is TRBV5-5 and J usage is TRBJ1-4; 8 bases agree with TRBD1. This CDR3 has 14 amino acids. Trimming removed 0 bases from V and 6 bases from J; junction bases left unmatched: 1. The germline V gene encodes CDR1 SGHKS and CDR2 YYEKEE (reference sequence). Here the CDR3 DNA reads TGTGCCAGCAGCTTGGGGACAGGGCATGAAAAACTGTTTTTT. It encodes CASSLGTGHEKLFF.

V is TRBV27 and J is TRBJ2-5; 10 nucleotides agree with TRBD2. The V and J ends lost 5 bases and 4 bases, in that order; junction bases with no gene match: 7. In germline, CDR1 is MNHEY, CDR2 SMNVEV (reference sequence). This CDR3 region has 15 residues. The DNA for the CDR3 is TGTGCCAGCAGTCTCAGCAGGACTAGCGGAGAGACCCAGTACTTC. This translates into CASSLSRTSGETQYF.

V is TRBV27 and J is TRBJ2-7, with 10 positions matching TRBD2. After removal of 6 bases from V and 1 base from J, the junction contained 6 bases not matched to a gene. The CDR3 totals 15 residues. Germline CDR1 and CDR2: MNHEY and SMNVEV (reference sequence). The CDR3 region is CASSLAGVGSYEQYF. The DNA for the CDR3 is TGTGCCAGCAGCCTAGCGGGAGTGGGGTCCTACGAGCAGTACTTC.

The chain employs TRBV6-2 or TRBV6-3 and TRBJ2-7; 8 nucleotides align to TRBD1. Trimming at V came to 5 bases and at J to 4 bases, leaving 1 base not matched to a gene. The CDR3 sequence is 12 residues long. Looked up from germline, CDR1 is MNHEY and CDR2 is SVGEGT. The CDR3 DNA reads as TGTGCCAGCAGTGACAGGGGTTACGAGCAGTACTTC. This codes for CASSDRGYEQYF.

V usage is TRBV13 and J usage is TRBJ1-1; weak D call: TRBD1 (6 bases). Trimming cost V 7 bases and J 0 bases, with 12 bases left between them. The CDR3 extends over 14 amino acids. Germline V gene sequence: CDR1 PRHDT, CDR2 FYEKMQ (reference sequence). The CDR3 sequence is CASTYRTVNTEAFF. In nucleotides, the CDR3 is TGTGCCAGCACCTACCGGACAGTGAACACTGAAGCTTTCTTT.

A few counts support this clone. The chain employs TRBV3-1 (or the pseudogene TRBV3-2) and TRBJ2-1, with a tentative D call TRBD1 (5 bases). Trimming took off 0 bases at V and 8 bases at J, with 17 bases between the two ends. This CDR3 is 16 amino acids long. Germline assignment: CDR1 LGHDT and CDR2 YNNKEL (reference sequence). CDR3 in DNA: TGTGCCAGCAGCCAAGAGGGGCCTCCTCGGAAATATGAGCAGTTCTTC. Translating it yields CASSQEGPPRKYEQFF.

This clone was observed a single time. The chain links TRBV2 to TRBJ2-1; TRBD2 matches at 14 bases. V shed 6 bases, J shed 6 bases, and the junction held 10 bases outside the gene matches. This CDR3 region has 17 residues. CDR1 is SNHLY and CDR2 is FYNNEI in the germline V gene. CDR3 in amino acids: CASREGLAGASINEQFF. CDR3 nucleotide sequence: TGTGCCAGCAGAGAGGGACTAGCGGGGGCCTCAATCAATGAGCAGTTCTTC. The entire variable domain, with the rest obtained from reference TRBV2 and TRBJ2-1, is as follows: EPEVTQTPSHQVTQMGQEVILRCVPISNHLYFYWYRQILGQKVEFLVSFYNNEISEKSEIFDDQFSVERPDGSNFTLKIRSTKLEDSAMYFCASREGLAGASINEQFFGPGTRLTVL.

This clone was detected once. This chain links TRBV7-2 with TRBJ1-2; TRBD1 aligns across 9 bases. This CDR3 has 14 residues. Germline-derived CDR1 and CDR2 are SGHTA and FQGNSA. V trimming: 5 bases; J trimming: 3 bases; junction bases outside the gene matches: 4. The CDR3 here is CASSPRTGDYGYTF. The CDR3 DNA sequence: TGTGCCAGCAGCCCTAGGACAGGGGACTATGGCTACACCTTC. Full variable domain (outside the CDR3, taken from reference TRBV7-2 and TRBJ1-2): GAGVSQSPSNKVTEKGKDVELRCDPISGHTALYWYRQSLGQGLEFLIYFQGNSAPDKSGLPSDRFSAERTGGSVSTLTIQRTQQEDSAVYLCASSPRTGDYGYTFGSGTRLTVV.

The chain carries TRBV7-2 and TRBJ2-5; 8 bases are shared with TRBD2. Looked up from germline, CDR1 is SGHTA and CDR2 is FQGNSA. The trim removed 8 bases at V and 2 bases at J, leaving 10 bases unmatched. CDR3 length: 15 amino acids. The CDR3 DNA reads as TGTGCCAGCGGTATAGCGGGGTCGGTTCAAGAGACCCAGTACTTC. Its translation is CASGIAGSVQETQYF.

The chain has TRBV6-5 and TRBJ1-5; 7 nucleotides line up with TRBD1. V shed 4 bases, J shed 5 bases, and the junction held 8 bases outside the gene matches. This CDR3 has 15 amino acids. CDR1 and CDR2 from the germline V gene are MNHEY and SVGAGI. The CDR3 region is CASSSRQGRDQPQHF. DNA of the CDR3: TGTGCCAGCAGTTCTCGACAGGGTCGGGATCAGCCCCAGCATTTT.

The rearrangement links TRBV6-6 to TRBJ1-5, with TRBD1 matching over 7 bases. The CDR3 covers 21 residues. CDR1 is MNHNY, CDR2 SVGAGI, per germline (reference sequence). V shed 5 bases and J 0 bases; nucleotides not matched to a gene: 22. The CDR3, as DNA: TGTGCCAGCAGTCCCCGCCGGGACAGAAAAAAATTAACTGATAGCAATCAGCCCCAGCATTTT. Translation gives CASSPRRDRKKLTDSNQPQHF.

V gene TRBV28 combines with J gene TRBJ1-2; D remains unclear. CDR1 and CDR2 from the germline V gene are MDHEN and SYDVKM. The ends were cut back, 6 bases at V and 8 bases at J, with 13 bases in the middle. The CDR3 has 12 amino acids. Here the CDR3 reads CASSSVARGYTF. In DNA, the CDR3 is TGTGCCAGCAGCTCCGTCGCGCGCGGCTACACCTTC.

This clone has ten or more counts. The chain employs TRBV24-1 and TRBJ2-1; TRBD2 agrees at 10 bases. V shed 4 bases and J 3 bases; nucleotides not matched to a gene: 5. Germline loops: CDR1 KGHDR, CDR2 SFDVKD. CDR3 length: 16 amino acids. The CDR3 sequence: CATSDAGLAYYNEQFF. The CDR3 bases are TGTGCCACCAGTGACGCGGGACTAGCGTACTACAATGAGCAGTTCTTC.

This chain links TRBV12-3 or TRBV12-4 with TRBJ1-2; D remains unclear. CDR3 size: 12 residues. Trimming shortened V by 6 bases and J by 8 bases, and 13 bases separated the two germline ends. CDR3 DNA: TGTGCCAGCAGCTCTGACCCAGGAGGCTACACCTTC. Translation: CASSSDPGGYTF.

Only one count was recorded for this clone. The chain links TRBV5-1 to TRBJ1-3, with 11 bases fitting TRBD1. This CDR3 region has 16 residues. The germline V gene encodes CDR1 SGHRS and CDR2 YFSETQ. The ends lost 3 bases at V and 1 base at J; junction bases unmatched: 3. The CDR3, as DNA: TGCGCCAGCAGCTGGGGACAGGGGGATTCTGGAAACACCATATATTTT. Its translation: CASSWGQGDSGNTIYF. Using reference TRBV5-1 and TRBJ1-3 for the parts outside the CDR3, the full variable domain is KAGVTQTPRYLIKTRGQQVTLSCSPISGHRSVSWYQQTPGQGLQFLFEYFSETQRNKGNFPGRFSGRQFSNSRSEMNVSTLELGDSALYLCASSWGQGDSGNTIYFGEGSWLTVV.

CDR3 bases: TGTGCCAGCAGGCCAAATCAGGGGTACGAGCAGTACTTC. Residues: CASRPNQGYEQYF. The V gene is TRBV6-5, the J gene TRBJ2-7; TRBD1 might be the D (6 bases). The V gene lost 6 bases and the J gene lost 4 bases, with 13 bases spanning the gap. The germline V gene has CDR1 MNHEY and CDR2 SVGAGI. This CDR3 region has 13 residues.

This CDR3 reads CASSVWSGGRQETQYF. Written as DNA, the CDR3 is TGTGCCAGCAGCGTGTGGAGCGGGGGCCGTCAAGAGACCCAGTACTTC. The chain has TRBV9 and TRBJ2-5; 8 nucleotides align to TRBD2. This CDR3 spans 16 amino acids. Per the germline V gene, CDR1 is SGDLS and CDR2 is YYNGEE. V was pared by 2 bases and J by 2 bases, with 8 bases of the junction left unmatched. Filled out from reference TRBV9 and TRBJ2-5, the complete variable domain reads DSGVTQTPKHLITATGQRVTLRCSPRSGDLSVYWYQQSLDQGLQFLIQYYNGEERAKGNILERFSAQQFPDLHSELNLSSLELGDSALYFCASSVWSGGRQETQYFGPGTRLLVL.

The chain joins TRBV9 to TRBJ2-7; weak D call: TRBD2 (6 bases). The CDR3 is 14 residues long. Germline CDR1 SGDLS, CDR2 YYNGEE. The V end was cut by 3 bases, the J end by 3 bases, with 13 bases between. The CDR3 reads CASSERGGDYEQYF. The CDR3 DNA is TGTGCCAGCAGCGAGAGGGGCGGGGACTACGAGCAGTACTTC.